Below are 12 T cell receptor beta chains sequenced from a single sample in a study of T cells after yellow fever vaccination. TCRdb reprocessed the 5' RACE reads with MiXCR, giving one entry per CDR3 protein. The sample records about 74,000 distinct CDR3 sequences, roughly 6.9% being singletons. This material consisted of CD8+ T cells sorted from PBMCs, taken 5 days after the first yellow fever vaccination. The receptor set was obtained from a man between 18 and 29 years old who received the YFV17D yellow fever vaccine.

This clonotype has at least ten counts. This sequence joins TRBV5-5 and TRBJ2-5, with 11 positions matching TRBD2. CDR3 length: 17 residues. The trim removed 0 bases at V and 3 bases at J, leaving 7 bases unmatched. The germline CDR1 and CDR2 sequences are SGHKS and YYEKEE (reference sequence). The CDR3 DNA reads as TGTGCCAGCAGCTTGGAACCGCCGGGACTAGCGGAAGAGACCCAGTACTTC. Its translation is CASSLEPPGLAEETQYF.

This chain uses TRBV25-1 with TRBJ2-3; possible D gene TRBD1, 5 bases. From germline, CDR1 is MGHDK and CDR2 SYGVNS. The CDR3 sequence is 16 residues long. With 2 bases removed from V and 0 bases from J, the gap between germline ends came to 12 bases. CDR3 region: CASSEPQGSSTDTQYF. The CDR3 DNA is TGTGCCAGCAGTGAACCTCAGGGATCTAGCACAGATACGCAGTATTTT.

In its sample, this clonotype was seen a few times. J is TRBJ1-6 and V is TRBV20-1, with unresolved D. CDR1 is DFQATT, CDR2 SNEGSKA, per germline (reference sequence). The CDR3 contains 19 residues. Trimming shortened V by 1 base and J by 0 bases, and 19 bases separated the two germline ends. In DNA form, the CDR3 reads TGCAGTGCTAGAGGCGTTGGGAAGCATCCGAGCTCCTATAATTCACCCCTCCACTTT. Translating it yields CSARGVGKHPSSYNSPLHF.

This clonotype was counted ten times or more. The rearrangement joins TRBV5-1 to TRBJ2-1; no firm D call. This CDR3 has 12 amino acids. Germline CDR1 and CDR2: SGHRS and YFSETQ. Trimming removed 6 bases from V and 5 bases from J, with 9 bases in between. The CDR3 DNA follows: TGCGCCAGCACCCATGTGGACAATGAGCAGTTCTTC. Translating it yields CASTHVDNEQFF.

This clonotype was counted only a few times. The gene calls are TRBV9 and TRBJ2-7, with TRBD1 matching over 8 bases. J gave up 0 bases and V 2 bases, and 7 bases lay outside the gene matches. The germline CDR1 and CDR2 sequences are SGDLS and YYNGEE. The CDR3 contains 16 residues. The chain's CDR3 is CASSVGTTGASYEQYF. The CDR3 DNA is TGTGCCAGCAGCGTCGGTACGACAGGGGCCTCCTACGAGCAGTACTTC. Filled out from reference TRBV9 and TRBJ2-7, the complete variable domain reads DSGVTQTPKHLITATGQRVTLRCSPRSGDLSVYWYQQSLDQGLQFLIQYYNGEERAKGNILERFSAQQFPDLHSELNLSSLELGDSALYFCASSVGTTGASYEQYFGPGTRLTVT.

This clonotype has only a few counts. The chain uses TRBV6-1 and TRBJ2-5, with D possibly matching TRBD2 (6 bases). The CDR3 is made up of 15 amino acids. The germline CDR1 and CDR2 sequences are MNHNS and SASEGT. V lost 5 bases, J lost 4 bases, and 17 bases lay in between. CDR3 loop: CASSPSIDGGETQYF. In DNA form, the CDR3 reads TGTGCCAGCAGTCCCTCAATCGACGGGGGAGAGACCCAGTACTTC.

This clonotype was seen more than once but under ten times. The chain links TRBV11-2 to TRBJ2-2; D is possibly TRBD2 (6 bases). CDR3 length equals 19 residues. With 3 bases removed from V and 4 bases from J, the gap between germline ends came to 24 bases. The V gene's germline CDR1 is SGHAT and CDR2 FQNNGV. The DNA of the CDR3 is TGTGCCAGCAGCTTCCGCCTCCCATGGACGACCGGGGGCACCGGGGAGCTGTTTTTT. Protein sequence: CASSFRLPWTTGGTGELFF.

A few counts support this clonotype. This sequence joins TRBV9 and TRBJ2-3; the D is unclear. CDR1 SGDLS and CDR2 YYNGEE come from the germline V gene. The CDR3 runs 13 residues. V dropped 3 bases and J dropped 4 bases, with 9 bases sitting between them. The CDR3 DNA follows: TGTGCCAGCAGCGGCTGGAGCCCAGATACGCAGTATTTT. It codes for CASSGWSPDTQYF.

In this sample, this clonotype turned up a few times. This chain links TRBV10-3 with TRBJ2-5, with TRBD2 matching over 10 bases. This CDR3 is 16 amino acids long. Germline CDR1 reads ENHRY; CDR2 reads SYGVKD. V lost 3 bases and J lost 0; bases outside the gene matches: 4. CDR3 residues: CAISDGSGGNQETQYF. The CDR3 region has the DNA TGTGCCATCAGTGATGGTAGCGGGGGGAACCAAGAGACCCAGTACTTC.

CDR3 in amino acids: CASSSPGMDYEQYF. The DNA for the CDR3 is TGCGCCAGCAGCTCCCCAGGGATGGACTACGAGCAGTACTTC. The V call is TRBV5-1, the J call TRBJ2-7; weak D call: TRBD1 (5 bases). V dropped 3 bases and J dropped 3 bases, with 13 bases sitting between them. CDR1 SGHRS and CDR2 YFSETQ come from the germline V gene. The CDR3 covers 14 residues. The full variable domain, rest sourced from reference TRBV5-1 and TRBJ2-7, is KAGVTQTPRYLIKTRGQQVTLSCSPISGHRSVSWYQQTPGQGLQFLFEYFSETQRNKGNFPGRFSGRQFSNSRSEMNVSTLELGDSALYLCASSSPGMDYEQYFGPGTRLTVT.

This clonotype occurred a few times. The chain recombines TRBV7-2 with TRBJ1-2, with D possibly being TRBD1 (6 bases). The CDR3 loop spans 13 amino acids. Germline V gene data show CDR1 as SGHTA and CDR2 as FQGNSA. The V and J ends lost 5 bases and 8 bases respectively, with 15 bases between them. This CDR3 reads CASSPDTGGGYTF. The CDR3 DNA is TGTGCCAGCAGCCCCGATACGGGGGGCGGCTACACCTTC. Full variable domain (missing parts from reference TRBV7-2 and TRBJ1-2): GAGVSQSPSNKVTEKGKDVELRCDPISGHTALYWYRQSLGQGLEFLIYFQGNSAPDKSGLPSDRFSAERTGGSVSTLTIQRTQQEDSAVYLCASSPDTGGGYTFGSGTRLTVV.

In its sample, this clonotype was seen many times. The chain recombines TRBV7-9 with TRBJ2-3; TRBD1 might be the D (6 bases). Trimming removed 4 bases from V and 5 bases from J, with 16 bases in between. Germline V gives CDR1 SEHNR, CDR2 FQNEAQ (reference sequence). There are 15 residues in the CDR3. CDR3 coding DNA: TGTGCCAGCAGCTACCGGACAGTAGAGGGAGATACGCAGTATTTT. Amino acid sequence: CASSYRTVEGDTQYF. Variable domain in full (rest from reference TRBV7-9 and TRBJ2-3): DTGVSQNPRHKITKRGQNVTFRCDPISEHNRLYWYRQTLGQGPEFLTYFQNEAQLEKSRLLSDRFSAERPKGSFSTLEIQRTEQGDSAMYLCASSYRTVEGDTQYFGPGTRLTVL.